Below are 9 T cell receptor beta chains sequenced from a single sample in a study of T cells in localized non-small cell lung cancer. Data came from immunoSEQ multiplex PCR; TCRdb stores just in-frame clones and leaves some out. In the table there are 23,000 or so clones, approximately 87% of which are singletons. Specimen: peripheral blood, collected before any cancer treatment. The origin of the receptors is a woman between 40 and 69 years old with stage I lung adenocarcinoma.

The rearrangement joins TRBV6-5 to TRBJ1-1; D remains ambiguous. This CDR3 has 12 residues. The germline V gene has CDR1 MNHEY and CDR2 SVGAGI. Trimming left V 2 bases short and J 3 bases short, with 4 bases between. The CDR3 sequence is CASSYGDTEAFF. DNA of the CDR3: TGTGCCAGCAGTTACGGGGACACTGAAGCTTTCTTT.

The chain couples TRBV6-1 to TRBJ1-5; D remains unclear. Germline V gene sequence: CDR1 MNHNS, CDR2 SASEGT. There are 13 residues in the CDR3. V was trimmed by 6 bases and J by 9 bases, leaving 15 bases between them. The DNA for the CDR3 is TGTGCCAGCAGCCTCGGAAGCGTTTCGCCCCAGCATTTT. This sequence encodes CASSLGSVSPQHF.

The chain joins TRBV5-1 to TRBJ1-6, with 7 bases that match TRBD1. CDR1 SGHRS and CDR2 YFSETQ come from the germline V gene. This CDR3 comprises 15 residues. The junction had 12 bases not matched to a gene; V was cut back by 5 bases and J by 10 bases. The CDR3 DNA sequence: TGCGCCAGCAGTCCCTACGGACAGGTAGACTCACCCCTCCACTTT. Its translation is CASSPYGQVDSPLHF.

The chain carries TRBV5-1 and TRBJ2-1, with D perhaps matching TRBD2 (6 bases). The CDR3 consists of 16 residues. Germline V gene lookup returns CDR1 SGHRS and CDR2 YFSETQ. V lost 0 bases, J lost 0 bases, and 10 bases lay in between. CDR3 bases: TGCGCCAGCAGCTTGGGAGGCGGGGCCTCCTACAATGAGCAGTTCTTC. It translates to CASSLGGGASYNEQFF.

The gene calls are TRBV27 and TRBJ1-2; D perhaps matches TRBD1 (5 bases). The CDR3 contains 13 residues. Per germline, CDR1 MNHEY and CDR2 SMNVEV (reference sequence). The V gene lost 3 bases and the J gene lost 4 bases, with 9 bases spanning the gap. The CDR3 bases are TGTGCCAGCAGTTTGACGGGGACCTATGGCTACACCTTC. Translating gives CASSLTGTYGYTF.

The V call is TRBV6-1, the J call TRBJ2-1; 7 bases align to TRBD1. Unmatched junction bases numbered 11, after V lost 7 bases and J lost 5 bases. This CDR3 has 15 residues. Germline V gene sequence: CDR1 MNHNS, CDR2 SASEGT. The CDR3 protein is CASKLGQPPNNEQFF. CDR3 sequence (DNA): TGTGCCAGCAAGCTGGGACAGCCACCAAACAATGAGCAGTTCTTC.

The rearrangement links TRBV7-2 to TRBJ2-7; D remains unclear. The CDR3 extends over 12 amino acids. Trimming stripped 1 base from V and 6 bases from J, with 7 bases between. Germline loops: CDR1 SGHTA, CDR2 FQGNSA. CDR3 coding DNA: TGTGCCAGCAGCTTAGGAACGGGCGAGCAGTACTTC. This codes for CASSLGTGEQYF.

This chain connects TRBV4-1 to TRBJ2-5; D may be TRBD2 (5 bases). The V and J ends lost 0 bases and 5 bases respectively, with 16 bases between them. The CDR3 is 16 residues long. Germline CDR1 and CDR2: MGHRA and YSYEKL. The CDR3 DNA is TGCGCCAGCAGCCAAGATTGGACGGTTAGAGGGGAGACCCAGTACTTC. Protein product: CASSQDWTVRGETQYF.

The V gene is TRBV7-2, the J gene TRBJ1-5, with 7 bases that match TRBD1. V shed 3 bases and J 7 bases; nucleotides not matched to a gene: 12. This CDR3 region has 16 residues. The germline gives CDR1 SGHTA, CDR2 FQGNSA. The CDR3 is CASSFGPTGLSQPQHF. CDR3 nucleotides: TGTGCCAGCAGCTTTGGACCGACAGGGCTAAGCCAGCCCCAGCATTTT.